This is a list of T cell receptor beta chains from one sample in a study of blood T cell repertoires in COVID-19. Sequencing was performed with immunoSEQ multiplex PCR; in TCRdb, only in-frame clones are kept and a portion is missing. The table lists about 230,000 clones, over 70% of them singletons. Sequences were obtained from peripheral blood. These receptors all stem from a woman older than 75 with acute or convalescent COVID-19. Each CDR3 is given without its conserved first and last residue.

CDR3: ASNEQGGSYEQY
J: TRBJ2-7
V: TRBV5-1

CDR3: ASSGLAGVEQY
J: TRBJ2-7
V: TRBV19

CDR3: ASSEYGDRAGQY
J: TRBJ2-7
V: TRBV25-1

CDR3: ASSSRSGEKGGYT
J: TRBJ1-2
V: TRBV6-6

CDR3: ASSSLRGGSSYEQY
J: TRBJ2-7
V: TRBV7-9

CDR3: ASSRGSGELF
J: TRBJ2-2
V: TRBV11-3

CDR3: SVGRARDSPLH
J: TRBJ1-6
V: TRBV29-1

CDR3: ASSPATEYGYT
J: TRBJ1-2
V: TRBV27

CDR3: ASSTGLNMGEQY
J: TRBJ2-7
V: TRBV6-6

CDR3: ASSPAGKSPNTEAF
J: TRBJ1-1
V: TRBV5-1

CDR3: ASRDGLATNEKLF
J: TRBJ1-4
V: TRBV2

CDR3: ASSSRGLTLFNEQF
J: TRBJ2-1
V: TRBV5-6

CDR3: ASSRGQPNEKLF
J: TRBJ1-4
V: TRBV3-1/TRBV3-2

CDR3: ASARLAGSTFPRQF
J: TRBJ2-1
V: TRBV3-1/TRBV3-2

CDR3: ASSAGANTEAF
J: TRBJ1-1
V: TRBV12-3/TRBV12-4

CDR3: ASTVGTGNYEQY
J: TRBJ2-7
V: TRBV7-9

CDR3: AIPTGEHGYT
J: TRBJ1-2
V: TRBV7-9

CDR3: ASSEGPFQVQY
J: TRBJ2-7
V: TRBV2

CDR3: ASGGDLTYEQY
J: TRBJ2-7
V: TRBV2

CDR3: ASSLTHRGTEQF
J: TRBJ2-1
V: TRBV7-3

CDR3: ASSTMNTEAF
J: TRBJ1-1
V: TRBV6-5

CDR3: AISESPLRQGITDTQY
J: TRBJ2-3
V: TRBV10-3

CDR3: ASSLGRTGVEQY
J: TRBJ2-7
V: TRBV7-6

CDR3: ASSVVAEAAEAF
J: TRBJ1-1
V: TRBV9

CDR3: ASSPGLAGIFSDTQY
J: TRBJ2-3
V: TRBV5-8

CDR3: AWTTPGTGRYGYT
J: TRBJ1-2
V: TRBV30

CDR3: AIGGPSPLH
J: TRBJ1-6
V: TRBV10-3

CDR3: ASSPNANRGAF
J: TRBJ1-1
V: TRBV18

CDR3: AISEKGGNEKLF
J: TRBJ1-4
V: TRBV10-3

CDR3: ASSPTRPGNEKLF
J: TRBJ1-4
V: TRBV18